This T cell receptor beta chain was recorded in a study of T cells in Graves' hyperthyroidism and ophthalmopathy. CDR1 MNHEY and CDR2 SVGEGT come from the germline V gene. CDR3 length: 15 residues. The V and J ends lost 4 bases and 7 bases respectively, with 16 bases between them. Participants, patients aged 18 to 65, had newly diagnosed hyperthyroidism with a duration under 2 months. TCR beta CDR3 regions were amplified from RNA. The primer set for the first-round RT-PCR of the TCR CDR3 was HTBI. MiXCR was run by TCRdb on the multiplex PCR reads, yielding one entry per CDR3 protein. This sample has some 350,000 distinct CDR3 sequences, with just under 25% found just once. This clonotype was seen just once.

The sequenced sample was blood. V and J are TRBV6-2 or TRBV6-3 and TRBJ2-2; TRBD1 is a possible D gene (5 bases). The source is a man aged 45-60 years with Graves' hyperthyroidism. Here the CDR3 DNA reads TGTGCCAGCAGTTCCTGGACAAGCCGGATCGGGGAGCTGTTTTTT. Protein product: CASSSWTSRIGELFF.